Listed below are T cell receptor beta chains from one sample, sequenced in a study of glioma-infiltrating T cells. TCRdb reanalysed the multiplex PCR reads using MiXCR and keeps one entry per CDR3 protein. The sample carries under 150,000 distinct CDR3 sequences, 39% recorded once. The sequenced sample consisted of glioma tissue, nonneoplastic brain tissue, or PBMCs (not recorded which). All receptors derive from a human donor with low-grade glioma or glioblastoma, undergoing nonglioma brain surgery, or in good health (not recorded which). The CDR3 runs from the conserved cysteine through the conserved F or W. The order of the fields is D gene, J gene, clone size, V gene, CDR3 protein, CDR3 DNA. D genes are given only for firm matches. Expanded clones are given a class, and other clones once, few, many or no size at all.

d_call: TRBD1
j_call: TRBJ1-2
clone_size: few
v_call: TRBV6-1
cdr3_aa: CASSAGDRSGYTF
cdr3_nt: TGTGCCAGCAGTGCGGGGGACAGATCTGGCTACACCTTC

d_call: NA
j_call: TRBJ2-7
clone_size: NA
v_call: TRBV7-9
cdr3_aa: CASSFEGAQYF
cdr3_nt: TGTGCCAGCAGCTTCGAAGGGGCGCAGTACTTC

d_call: NA
j_call: TRBJ2-5
clone_size: few
v_call: TRBV18
cdr3_aa: CASSPSSQETQYF
cdr3_nt: TGTGCCAGCTCACCCTCTTCCCAAGAGACCCAGTACTTC

d_call: TRBD2
j_call: TRBJ2-1
clone_size: NA
v_call: TRBV24-1
cdr3_aa: CATSERTSGTYNEQFF
cdr3_nt: TGTGCCACCAGTGAAAGGACTAGCGGGACGTACAATGAGCAGTTCTTC

d_call: NA
j_call: TRBJ2-1
clone_size: many
v_call: TRBV6-1
cdr3_aa: CASGRLPSSYNEQFF
cdr3_nt: TGTGCCAGCGGAAGACTGCCGAGCTCCTACAATGAGCAGTTCTTC

d_call: TRBD2
j_call: TRBJ2-3
clone_size: few
v_call: TRBV20-1
cdr3_aa: CSALRLAGGQDTQYF
cdr3_nt: TGCAGTGCTCTTAGACTAGCGGGGGGGCAAGATACGCAGTATTTT

d_call: NA
j_call: TRBJ2-2
clone_size: NA
v_call: TRBV6-2/TRBV6-3
cdr3_aa: CAITRNPNTGELFF
cdr3_nt: TGTGCCATTACTAGAAACCCGAACACCGGGGAGCTGTTTTTT

d_call: NA
j_call: TRBJ2-5
clone_size: few
v_call: TRBV15
cdr3_aa: CATSSRRPSLQETQYF
cdr3_nt: TGTGCCACCAGCAGTAGAAGGCCAAGCCTCCAAGAGACCCAGTACTTC

d_call: TRBD2
j_call: TRBJ2-3
clone_size: NA
v_call: TRBV4-1
cdr3_aa: CASSQDRGTSDPTDTQYF
cdr3_nt: TGCGCCAGCAGCCAAGATCGTGGGACTAGCGATCCCACAGATACGCAGTATTTT

d_call: TRBD2
j_call: TRBJ2-1
clone_size: NA
v_call: TRBV28
cdr3_aa: CASSSASGERGEQFF
cdr3_nt: TGTGCCAGCAGTTCGGCTAGCGGCGAGCGGGGTGAGCAGTTCTTC

d_call: NA
j_call: TRBJ2-3
clone_size: NA
v_call: TRBV7-9
cdr3_aa: CASSFVRGADTQYF
cdr3_nt: TGTGCCAGCAGCTTCGTCCGGGGCGCAGATACGCAGTATTTT

d_call: NA
j_call: TRBJ1-1
clone_size: many
v_call: TRBV28
cdr3_aa: CASRSNTEAFF
cdr3_nt: TGTGCCAGCAGGTCGAACACTGAAGCTTTCTTT

d_call: NA
j_call: TRBJ1-5
clone_size: NA
v_call: TRBV10-3
cdr3_aa: CAISEGRENQPQHF
cdr3_nt: TGTGCCATCAGTGAGGGACGGGAAAATCAGCCCCAGCATTTT

d_call: NA
j_call: TRBJ2-1
clone_size: few
v_call: TRBV19
cdr3_aa: CASSSRSDNEQFF
cdr3_nt: TGTGCCAGTAGTAGCCGAAGCGACAATGAGCAGTTCTTC

d_call: NA
j_call: TRBJ1-1
clone_size: few
v_call: TRBV6-2/TRBV6-3
cdr3_aa: CASSYPLGQTLNTEAFF
cdr3_nt: TGTGCCAGCAGTTACCCCCTCGGACAGACCTTGAACACTGAAGCTTTCTTT

d_call: NA
j_call: TRBJ2-1
clone_size: NA
v_call: TRBV2
cdr3_aa: CASSESSYMNNEQFF
cdr3_nt: TGTGCCAGCAGTGAATCCTCATATATGAACAATGAGCAGTTCTTC

d_call: TRBD1
j_call: TRBJ2-1
clone_size: few
v_call: TRBV20-1
cdr3_aa: CSAAGTVYNEQFF
cdr3_nt: TGCAGTGCTGCCGGGACAGTCTACAATGAGCAGTTCTTC

d_call: TRBD1
j_call: TRBJ2-7
clone_size: NA
v_call: TRBV27
cdr3_aa: CASGDRVRNEQYF
cdr3_nt: TGTGCCAGCGGTGACAGGGTTAGGAACGAGCAGTACTTC

d_call: NA
j_call: TRBJ2-2
clone_size: NA
v_call: TRBV4-1
cdr3_aa: CASSISGVDYTGELFF
cdr3_nt: TGCGCCAGCAGCATAAGTGGAGTAGATTATACCGGGGAGCTGTTTTTT

d_call: TRBD2
j_call: TRBJ2-2
clone_size: NA
v_call: TRBV28
cdr3_aa: CLTSGRSTGELFF
cdr3_nt: TGTCTCACTAGCGGGAGGAGCACCGGGGAGCTGTTTTTT

d_call: NA
j_call: TRBJ1-5
clone_size: NA
v_call: TRBV7-9
cdr3_aa: CACSLRGLNQPQHF
cdr3_nt: TGTGCCTGCAGTCTCCGGGGGCTAAATCAGCCCCAGCATTTT

d_call: NA
j_call: TRBJ2-3
clone_size: NA
v_call: TRBV18
cdr3_aa: CASSPEPTRTDTQYF
cdr3_nt: TGTGCCAGCTCTCCTGAGCCCACCAGAACAGATACGCAGTATTTT

d_call: NA
j_call: TRBJ2-5
clone_size: NA
v_call: TRBV6-1
cdr3_aa: CASSQLQETQYF
cdr3_nt: TGTGCCAGCAGCCAACTCCAAGAGACCCAGTACTTC

d_call: TRBD1
j_call: TRBJ2-5
clone_size: few
v_call: TRBV7-2
cdr3_aa: CASSKRQGIGRETQYF
cdr3_nt: TGTGCCAGCAGCAAAAGACAGGGGATAGGGCGAGAGACCCAGTACTTC

d_call: NA
j_call: TRBJ2-5
clone_size: NA
v_call: TRBV7-9
cdr3_aa: CASSLGAETQYF
cdr3_nt: TGTGCCAGCAGCTTAGGTGCAGAGACCCAGTACTTC

d_call: TRBD2
j_call: TRBJ2-7
clone_size: few
v_call: TRBV6-1
cdr3_aa: CASSPASGSYEQYF
cdr3_nt: TGTGCCAGCAGCCCCGCTAGCGGGAGCTACGAGCAGTACTTC

d_call: NA
j_call: TRBJ2-3
clone_size: once
v_call: TRBV24-1
cdr3_aa: CATSPGLADTQYF
cdr3_nt: TGTGCCACCAGTCCAGGGCTGGCAGATACGCAGTATTTT

d_call: NA
j_call: TRBJ2-3
clone_size: few
v_call: TRBV7-2
cdr3_aa: CASSLPGVKDTQYF
cdr3_nt: TGTGCCAGCAGCTTGCCGGGAGTTAAAGATACGCAGTATTTT

d_call: NA
j_call: TRBJ2-7
clone_size: NA
v_call: TRBV27
cdr3_aa: CASSPRSSYEQYF
cdr3_nt: TGTGCCAGCAGTCCCCGGAGCTCCTACGAGCAGTACTTC

d_call: NA
j_call: TRBJ1-1
clone_size: few
v_call: TRBV27
cdr3_aa: CASSPGSMNTEAFF
cdr3_nt: TGTGCCAGCAGTCCAGGGTCCATGAACACTGAAGCTTTCTTT

d_call: NA
j_call: TRBJ2-3
clone_size: NA
v_call: TRBV20-1
cdr3_aa: CSARGGSGTDTQYF
cdr3_nt: TGCAGTGCTAGAGGAGGGAGTGGGACAGATACGCAGTATTTT

d_call: TRBD2
j_call: TRBJ2-7
clone_size: NA
v_call: TRBV12-5
cdr3_aa: CASGMTSGGLLPYEQYF
cdr3_nt: TGTGCTAGTGGGATGACTAGCGGGGGCCTCCTACCCTACGAGCAGTACTTC

d_call: TRBD1
j_call: TRBJ1-1
clone_size: few
v_call: TRBV6-1
cdr3_aa: CASSPRQGKGQAFF
cdr3_nt: TGTGCCAGCAGTCCCCGACAGGGAAAGGGACAAGCTTTCTTT

d_call: NA
j_call: TRBJ2-2
clone_size: NA
v_call: TRBV6-1
cdr3_aa: CASNGENTGELFF
cdr3_nt: TGTGCCAGCAATGGGGAGAACACCGGGGAGCTGTTTTTT

d_call: NA
j_call: TRBJ2-1
clone_size: many
v_call: TRBV20-1
cdr3_aa: CSASWRFNEQFF
cdr3_nt: TGCAGTGCTAGTTGGCGGTTCAATGAGCAGTTCTTC

d_call: NA
j_call: TRBJ1-1
clone_size: NA
v_call: TRBV20-1
cdr3_aa: CSAIIGPVNNEAFF
cdr3_nt: TGCAGTGCTATAATAGGACCCGTCAACAATGAAGCTTTCTTT

d_call: TRBD2
j_call: TRBJ2-1
clone_size: NA
v_call: TRBV20-1
cdr3_aa: CSARVIQSGREYNEQFF
cdr3_nt: TGCAGTGCTAGAGTTATCCAGAGCGGGAGGGAATACAATGAGCAGTTCTTC

d_call: TRBD1
j_call: TRBJ1-5
clone_size: NA
v_call: TRBV28
cdr3_aa: CASTTTGFNQPQHF
cdr3_nt: TGTGCCAGCACTACGACAGGGTTTAATCAGCCCCAGCATTTT

d_call: TRBD2
j_call: TRBJ2-3
clone_size: few
v_call: TRBV10-2
cdr3_aa: CASSESGTSGDTQYF
cdr3_nt: TGCGCCAGCAGTGAGTCGGGGACTAGCGGAGATACGCAGTATTTT

d_call: NA
j_call: TRBJ2-1
clone_size: few
v_call: TRBV28
cdr3_aa: CASSNSGVNEQFF
cdr3_nt: TGTGCCAGCAGCAATTCAGGGGTCAATGAGCAGTTCTTC

d_call: TRBD2
j_call: TRBJ2-3
clone_size: NA
v_call: TRBV6-1
cdr3_aa: CASSPSGGAADTQYF
cdr3_nt: TGTGCCAGCAGTCCTAGCGGGGGGGCTGCAGATACGCAGTATTTT

d_call: TRBD1
j_call: TRBJ2-7
clone_size: NA
v_call: TRBV4-2
cdr3_aa: CASSQGLAGGRRF
cdr3_nt: TGTGCCAGCAGCCAAGGTCTGGCAGGGGGCAGGAGATTC

d_call: TRBD1
j_call: TRBJ2-7
clone_size: NA
v_call: TRBV2
cdr3_aa: CASSGDRGEYEQYF
cdr3_nt: TGTGCCAGCAGTGGGGACAGGGGCGAGTACGAGCAGTACTTC

d_call: TRBD2
j_call: TRBJ2-1
clone_size: NA
v_call: TRBV7-2
cdr3_aa: CASSFWTRLKNEQFF
cdr3_nt: TGTGCCAGCAGCTTCTGGACTAGATTGAAAAATGAGCAGTTCTTC

d_call: NA
j_call: TRBJ2-7
clone_size: NA
v_call: TRBV12-5
cdr3_aa: CASGTGLREQYF
cdr3_nt: TGTGCCAGCGGGACAGGTCTTCGCGAGCAGTACTTC

d_call: TRBD2
j_call: TRBJ2-1
clone_size: few
v_call: TRBV28
cdr3_aa: CASPPPSGSYNEQFF
cdr3_nt: TGTGCCAGCCCCCCGCCTAGCGGCAGCTACAATGAGCAGTTCTTC

d_call: TRBD1
j_call: TRBJ1-2
clone_size: NA
v_call: TRBV4-1
cdr3_aa: CASSQDGTGLHYGYTF
cdr3_nt: TGCGCCAGCAGCCAAGACGGGACAGGACTTCACTATGGCTACACCTTC

d_call: NA
j_call: TRBJ1-2
clone_size: NA
v_call: TRBV20-1
cdr3_aa: CSAYDSYGYTF
cdr3_nt: TGCAGTGCTTACGACAGCTATGGCTACACCTTC

d_call: NA
j_call: TRBJ2-3
clone_size: NA
v_call: TRBV9
cdr3_aa: CASSVVPVTDTQYF
cdr3_nt: TGTGCCAGCAGCGTCGTCCCGGTCACAGATACGCAGTATTTT

d_call: NA
j_call: TRBJ1-2
clone_size: NA
v_call: TRBV20-1
cdr3_aa: CGAREELYSYTF
cdr3_nt: TGCGGAGCTAGGGAGGAGCTCTATAGCTACACCTTC

d_call: TRBD1
j_call: TRBJ2-7
clone_size: many
v_call: TRBV6-1
cdr3_aa: CASRSGTASYEQYF
cdr3_nt: TGTGCCAGCAGATCCGGGACAGCCTCCTACGAGCAGTACTTC

d_call: NA
j_call: TRBJ2-3
clone_size: many
v_call: TRBV20-1
cdr3_aa: CSASRSGASTDTQYF
cdr3_nt: TGCAGTGCTAGTCGGAGCGGTGCTAGCACAGATACGCAGTATTTT

d_call: NA
j_call: TRBJ2-1
clone_size: NA
v_call: TRBV7-2
cdr3_aa: CASSLVANEQFF
cdr3_nt: TGTGCCAGCAGCTTAGTCGCGAATGAGCAGTTCTTC

d_call: NA
j_call: TRBJ1-2
clone_size: NA
v_call: TRBV20-1
cdr3_aa: CSARAGTSDGYGYTF
cdr3_nt: TGCAGTGCTAGAGCCGGGACGTCGGATGGCTATGGCTACACCTTC

d_call: TRBD1
j_call: TRBJ1-5
clone_size: NA
v_call: TRBV20-1
cdr3_aa: CSARPGFGTADQPQHF
cdr3_nt: TGCAGTGCTAGGCCGGGATTCGGGACAGCTGATCAGCCCCAGCATTTT

d_call: NA
j_call: TRBJ2-7
clone_size: many
v_call: TRBV27
cdr3_aa: CASSLRRGDEQYF
cdr3_nt: TGTGCCAGCAGTTTGCGAAGAGGCGACGAGCAGTACTTC

d_call: NA
j_call: TRBJ1-2
clone_size: NA
v_call: TRBV20-1
cdr3_aa: CSARDIPTGTYGYTF
cdr3_nt: TGCAGTGCTAGAGATATACCGACAGGAACCTATGGCTACACCTTC